The rows below give T cell receptor beta chains drawn from one sample of a study of blood T cell repertoires in COVID-19. Clones were sequenced by immunoSEQ multiplex PCR, and TCRdb holds only the in-frame ones, with some missing. The sample yields under 200,000 clones, 70% to 90% seen once. Input material: PBMCs or T cells enriched from blood (not recorded which). Receptors originate from a woman in her late teens or twenties who had recovered from COVID-19. Each CDR3 is given with its conserved first and last residue. Fields, in order: V gene, clone size, J gene, D gene, CDR3 protein, CDR3 DNA. A D gene is named only where the DNA matches it firmly. Size tells how often a clone was seen (once, few, many) or the class of an expanded clone, and some rows leave it out.

TRBV27	few	TRBJ2-3	NA	CASSRDYRPDTQYF	TGTGCCAGCAGCCGAGACTACCGCCCAGATACGCAGTATTTT
TRBV28	NA	TRBJ2-7	NA	CASSLWDIPYEQYF	TGTGCCAGCAGTTTATGGGACATCCCCTACGAGCAGTACTTC
TRBV27	few	TRBJ2-5	TRBD2	CASSRLAALQETQYF	TGTGCCAGCAGCCGACTAGCGGCCTTACAAGAGACCCAGTACTTC
TRBV6-1	NA	TRBJ1-1	NA	CASSENSPNIDPPRSF	TGTGCCAGCAGTGAAAATTCCCCCAATATCGACCCCCCGCGGAGCTTT
TRBV30	NA	TRBJ2-1	TRBD2	CAWKESGGNEQFF	TGTGCCTGGAAAGAGAGCGGGGGCAATGAGCAGTTCTTC
TRBV27	NA	TRBJ2-5	NA	CASGQGQGSAETQYF	TGTGCCAGCGGGCAGGGTCAAGGAAGCGCGGAGACCCAGTACTTC
TRBV5-1	few	TRBJ1-3	NA	CASSLEGGTNTIYF	TGCGCCAGCAGCTTGGAGGGGGGGACCAACACCATATATTTT
TRBV7-6	few	TRBJ2-1	NA	CASSLALASTYNEQFF	TGTGCCAGCAGCTTAGCGCTAGCTTCCACCTACAATGAGCAGTTCTTC
TRBV2	NA	TRBJ2-7	NA	CASSLPQGISYEQYF	TGTGCCAGCAGTCTCCCGCAGGGAATCTCCTACGAGCAGTACTTC
TRBV7-2	NA	TRBJ2-3	NA	CASSLVWTIGDTQYF	TGTGCCAGCAGCTTAGTCTGGACAATAGGAGATACGCAGTATTTT
TRBV10-1	NA	TRBJ1-1	NA	CASSAFTPGDTEAFF	TGCGCCAGCAGTGCGTTTACCCCAGGGGACACTGAAGCTTTCTTT
TRBV4-1	NA	TRBJ2-7	NA	CASSQEQGLDRSYEQYF	TGCGCCAGCAGCCAAGAACAGGGCCTTGATCGCTCCTACGAGCAGTACTTC
TRBV18	NA	TRBJ2-5	TRBD1	CASSRDRAETQYF	TGTGCCAGCTCACGGGACAGGGCCGAGACCCAGTACTTC
TRBV27	NA	TRBJ2-7	NA	CASIGGYYEQYF	TGTGCCAGCATAGGAGGGTACTACGAGCAGTACTTC
TRBV11-2	NA	TRBJ1-5	TRBD1	CASSLGPGTGGVNQPQHF	TGTGCCAGCAGCTTAGGTCCCGGGACAGGGGGAGTAAATCAGCCCCAGCATTTT
TRBV28	NA	TRBJ2-7	TRBD2	CASRYRLTLADNSYEQYF	TGTGCCAGCAGATACCGACTTACACTAGCGGACAACTCCTACGAGCAGTACTTC